These 2 T cell receptor beta chains originate from one sample sequenced in a study of blood T cell repertoires in COVID-19 (dated by TCRdb to 2020 to 2021). Library preparation used the immunoSEQ multiplex PCR assay. In its TCRdb copy, this immuneACCESS table keeps in-frame sequences only and misses some clones. Where compared with another copy, unresolved V genes explain less than half of these, and the others have no known cause. The sample yields over 150,000 clones; 70% to 90% were counted once. Around 6.6% of the sample comes from the top ten. Sequenced material: peripheral blood. All receptors derive from a man aged 45-60 years with active or convalescent COVID-19.

This clone was seen a single time. This sequence joins TRBV5-1 and TRBJ1-2; D gene unclear. The germline V gene encodes CDR1 SGHRS and CDR2 YFSETQ. V was pared by 2 bases and J by 6 bases, with 8 bases between. The CDR3 has 12 residues. CDR3 region: CASSFDGDGYTF. The CDR3 bases are TGCGCCAGCAGCTTTGACGGGGATGGCTACACCTTC. The variable domain in full, with the rest retrieved from reference TRBV5-1 and TRBJ1-2, is KAGVTQTPRYLIKTRGQQVTLSCSPISGHRSVSWYQQTPGQGLQFLFEYFSETQRNKGNFPGRFSGRQFSNSRSEMNVSTLELGDSALYLCASSFDGDGYTFGSGTRLTVV.

The rearrangement uses TRBV10-3 and TRBJ1-2; 8 bases map to TRBD1. V was clipped by 7 bases and J by 2 bases; unmatched bases: 6. Germline V lookup: CDR1 ENHRY, CDR2 SYGVKD. This CDR3 has 14 amino acids. CDR3 DNA sequence: TGTGCCATCACTCAAGGACAGGGAAACTATGGCTACACCTTC. Protein product: CAITQGQGNYGYTF.